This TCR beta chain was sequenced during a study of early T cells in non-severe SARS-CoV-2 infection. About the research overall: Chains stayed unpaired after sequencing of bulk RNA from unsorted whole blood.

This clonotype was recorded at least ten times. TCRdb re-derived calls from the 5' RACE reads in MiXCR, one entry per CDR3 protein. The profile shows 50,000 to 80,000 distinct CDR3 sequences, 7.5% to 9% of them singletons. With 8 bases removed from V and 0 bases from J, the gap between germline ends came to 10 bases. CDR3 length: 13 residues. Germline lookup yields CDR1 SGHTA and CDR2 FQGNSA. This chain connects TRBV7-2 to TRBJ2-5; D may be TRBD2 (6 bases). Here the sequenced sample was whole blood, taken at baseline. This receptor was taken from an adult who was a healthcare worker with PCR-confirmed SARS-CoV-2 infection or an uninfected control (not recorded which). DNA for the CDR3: TGTGCCAGCGGGGGACTTAACCAAGAGACCCAGTACTTC. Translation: CASGGLNQETQYF.